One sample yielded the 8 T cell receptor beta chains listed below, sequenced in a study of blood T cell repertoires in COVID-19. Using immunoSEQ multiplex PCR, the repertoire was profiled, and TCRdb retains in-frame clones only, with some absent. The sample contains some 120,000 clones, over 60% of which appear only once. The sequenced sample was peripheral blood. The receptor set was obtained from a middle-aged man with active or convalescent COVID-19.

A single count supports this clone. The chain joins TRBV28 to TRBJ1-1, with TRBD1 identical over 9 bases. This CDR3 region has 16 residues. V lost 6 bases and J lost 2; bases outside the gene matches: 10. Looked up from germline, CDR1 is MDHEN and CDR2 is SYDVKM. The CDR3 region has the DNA TGTGCCAGCAGGTCTACCGGGACAGGGCTCAACACTGAAGCTTTCTTT. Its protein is CASRSTGTGLNTEAFF.

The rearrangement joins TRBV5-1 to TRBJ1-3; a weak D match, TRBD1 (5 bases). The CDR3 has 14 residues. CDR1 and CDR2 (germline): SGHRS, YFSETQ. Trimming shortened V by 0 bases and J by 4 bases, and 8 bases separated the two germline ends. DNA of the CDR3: TGCGCCAGCAGCTTGGTTGCAGGGGGAAACACCATATATTTT. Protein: CASSLVAGGNTIYF.

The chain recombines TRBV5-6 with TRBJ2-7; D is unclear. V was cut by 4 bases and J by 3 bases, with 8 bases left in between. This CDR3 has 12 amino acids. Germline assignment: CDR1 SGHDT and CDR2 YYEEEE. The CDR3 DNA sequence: TGTGCCAGCAGCGTGACAAGCTACGAGCAGTACTTC. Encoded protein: CASSVTSYEQYF.

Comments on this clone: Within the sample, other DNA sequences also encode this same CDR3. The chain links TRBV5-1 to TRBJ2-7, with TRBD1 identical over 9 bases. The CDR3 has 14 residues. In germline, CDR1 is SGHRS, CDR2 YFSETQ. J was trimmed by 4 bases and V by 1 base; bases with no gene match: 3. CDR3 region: CASSLTGGGYEQYF. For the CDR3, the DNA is TGCGCCAGCAGCTTGACAGGGGGCGGATACGAGCAGTACTTC.

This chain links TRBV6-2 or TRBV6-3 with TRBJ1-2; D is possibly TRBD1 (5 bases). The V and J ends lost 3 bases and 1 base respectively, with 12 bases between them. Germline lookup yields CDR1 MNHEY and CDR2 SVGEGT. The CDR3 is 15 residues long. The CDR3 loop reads CASSYTTVYNYGYTF. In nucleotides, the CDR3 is TGTGCCAGCAGTTATACGACAGTCTATAACTATGGCTACACCTTC.

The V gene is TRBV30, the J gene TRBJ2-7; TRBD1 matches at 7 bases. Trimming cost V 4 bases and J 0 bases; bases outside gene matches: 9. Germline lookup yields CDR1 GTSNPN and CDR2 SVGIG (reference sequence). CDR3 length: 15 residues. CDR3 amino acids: CAWIRSGTASYEQYF. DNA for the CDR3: TGTGCCTGGATCCGATCTGGGACAGCCTCCTACGAGCAGTACTTC.

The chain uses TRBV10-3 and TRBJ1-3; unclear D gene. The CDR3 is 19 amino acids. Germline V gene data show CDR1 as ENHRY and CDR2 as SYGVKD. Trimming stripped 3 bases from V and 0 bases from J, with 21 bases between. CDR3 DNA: TGTGCCATCAGTGATCGGCGAGGGTTAGTCGGGAGCTCTGGAAACACCATATATTTT. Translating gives CAISDRRGLVGSSGNTIYF.

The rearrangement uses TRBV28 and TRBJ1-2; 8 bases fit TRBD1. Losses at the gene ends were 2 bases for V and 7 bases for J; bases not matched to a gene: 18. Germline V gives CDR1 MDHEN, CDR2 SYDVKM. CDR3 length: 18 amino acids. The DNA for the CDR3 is TGTGCCAGCAGTTTACGACAGGGGATATGGCCGCGGAGGAGTGGCTACACCTTC. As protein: CASSLRQGIWPRRSGYTF.